This entry concerns a single T cell receptor (beta chain). Its antigen is not identified. The protocol was immunoSEQ multiplex PCR, while the TCRdb copy is restricted to in-frame clones and leaves out a portion. Of around 130,000 clones listed, around 90% were seen once; the top ten hold about 7.5%. The data stem from a study of T cell responses to AZD1222 COVID-19 vaccine. Study conclusions and caveats: Repertoire samples came only from after the peak T cell response.

In germline, CDR1 is LGHNA, CDR2 YSLEER. This CDR3 region has 16 residues. V was clipped by 0 bases and J by 3 bases, with 9 bases between them. V usage is TRBV4-3 and J usage is TRBJ2-6; D is perhaps TRBD1 or TRBD2 (5 bases each). This TCR was sampled from an adult who received the MenACWY meningococcal vaccine as a control. The sequenced sample was peripheral blood, obtained 28 days after the second dose of the MenACWY control vaccine. The CDR3 nucleotides are TGCGCCAGCAGCCAAGATGGGGCGGGTGGGGCCAACGTCCTGACTTTC. It translates to CASSQDGAGGANVLTF.